This T cell receptor (beta chain) stems from a study of identical twins. In germline, CDR1 is LGHDT, CDR2 YNNKEL (reference sequence). This CDR3 has 12 amino acids. V shed 3 bases and J shed 7 bases, with 9 bases lying between them. One entry per CDR3 protein results from TCRdb running MiXCR on the 5' RACE reads. Among 690,000 or so distinct CDR3 sequences, more than 6.5% were seen once, and the ten largest hold around 0.98%. These records were also assigned to another study, of yellow fever vaccine responses in identical twins.

Input material: PBMCs. The rearrangement uses TRBV3-1 and TRBJ1-2; no clear D. The clonotype comes from a young woman in good health. DNA for the CDR3: TGTGCCAGCAGCCATAGTATACTTGGCTACACCTTC. Translating gives CASSHSILGYTF.